This TCR beta chain was sequenced in a study of beta chain features in type 1 diabetes. About the research overall: Patients looked much like healthy donors when it came to age, gender and cell yields. Sorted cells numbering around 100,000,000 were examined across all samples.

The investigators reverse transcribed all of the isolated RNA, so they sequenced expressed TCRB transcripts. Data came from immunoSEQ multiplex PCR; TCRdb stores just in-frame clones and leaves some out. The sample has about 180,000 clones; about 12% are singletons. Whole-study findings and limits: Type 1 diabetes patients showed a moderate but significant shortening of TCRB CDR3s in all four CD4+ subsets.

Regarding this clone: Antigen: not known.

This TCR came from a woman aged 18-30 years in good health. Material for sequencing was central memory CD4+ T cells from blood.

The CDR3 DNA is TGCGCCAGCGTTAGTTTTCCGGGACAGAGTAACAATGAGCAGTTCTTC. It is translated as CASVSFPGQSNNEQFF. J is TRBJ2-1 and V is TRBV5-1; 7 nucleotides line up with TRBD1. The germline gives CDR1 SGHRS, CDR2 YFSETQ. CDR3 length: 16 residues. After removal of 7 bases from V and 5 bases from J, the junction contained 15 bases not matched to a gene. Full variable domain (missing parts from reference TRBV5-1 and TRBJ2-1): KAGVTQTPRYLIKTRGQQVTLSCSPISGHRSVSWYQQTPGQGLQFLFEYFSETQRNKGNFPGRFSGRQFSNSRSEMNVSTLELGDSALYLCASVSFPGQSNNEQFFGPGTRLTVL.